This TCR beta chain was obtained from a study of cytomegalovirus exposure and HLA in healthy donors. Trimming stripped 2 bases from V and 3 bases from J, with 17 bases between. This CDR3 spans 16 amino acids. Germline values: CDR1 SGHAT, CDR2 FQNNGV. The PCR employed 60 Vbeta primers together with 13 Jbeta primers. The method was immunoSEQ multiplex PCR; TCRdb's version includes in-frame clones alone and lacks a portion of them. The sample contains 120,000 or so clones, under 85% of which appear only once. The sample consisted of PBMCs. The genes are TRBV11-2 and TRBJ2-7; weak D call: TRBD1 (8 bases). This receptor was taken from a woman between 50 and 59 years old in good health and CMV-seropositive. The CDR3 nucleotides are TGTGCCAGCAGCTTAACCAGGGGGCGCGGGAGCTACGAGCAGTACTTC. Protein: CASSLTRGRGSYEQYF.